This T cell receptor (beta chain) was profiled in a study of blood T cell repertoires in COVID-19 (TCRdb year 2020). Describing the broader study: The collaborator samples originated in the United States, Italy and Spain and spanned the acute and convalescent phases of COVID-19. The material from the prospective study consisted of cDNA or gDNA derived from T cells, B-cell-depleted T cells, or PBMCs. Subjects who had been exposed to COVID-19, were actively infected with it, or had recovered from it provided the deeply sampled blood TCRbeta repertoires that made up the dataset. The repertoires were released in a freely available public database intended as a resource for research on the immune response to SARS-CoV-2. Samples came from the ongoing ImmuneRACE study (first 160 participants) plus 1,254 subjects from 6 global collaborators. Sample metadata almost always included a de-identified subject ID, COVID-19 status, age in years and sex. Where available, HLA class I and class II types were taken from metadata supplied by the sample provider and were not determined by assay-based typing.

TCRbeta CDR3 regions were amplified from genomic DNA by means of the immunoSEQ Assay, a bias-controlled multiplex PCR. Per the authors' processing: The number of nucleated cells in each sample was estimated from the amplification of reference gene primers within the assay. To quantify the absolute abundance of each unique TCRbeta CDR3 rearrangement, sequence reads were collapsed and filtered. For each sample, productive Simpson clonality was calculated by taking the square root of Simpson's diversity index across productive rearrangements. This immuneACCESS table, as held by TCRdb, lists in-frame sequences with V and J called but not all clones. Of the missing ones, under half trace to an unresolved V gene in checked studies; the others have no known cause. V, J and clone size are those of that table, while D and trimming were read from the DNA. Within this sample are 190,000 or so clones, with over 80% of them counted one time only. The leading ten clones occupy about 9.4% of the sample.

In the prospective study, participants were about 18 to 89 years old, resided in 24 geographic areas of the United States, and were enrolled through a virtual design. In the prospective study, cohorts were assigned on the basis of participant-reported clinical history obtained from a screening survey and a study questionnaire. Each participant in the prospective study had whole blood, serum and a nasopharyngeal or oropharyngeal swab collected by mobile phlebotomists. Additional blood draws and questionnaires over an approximately 2-month period could optionally be provided by prospective study participants. Before DNA extraction, blood samples from the prospective study were shipped at room temperature or frozen. Spanning cysteine to phenylalanine, the CDR3 consists of 17 amino acids. Here the CDR3 DNA is all that survives: 51 bases in frame from base 1. From the germline V gene, CDR1 is MDHEN and CDR2 is SYDVKM. The junction carries 17 bases between V and J, which are trimmed by 4 bases and 0 bases respectively.

Regarding this clone: It has no known antigen specificity. Base-call qualities are not available, and no considerably larger clone is one nucleotide away.

The study at large found these results: The quantity of clinical and demographic metadata differed by source and by participant and was supplied without curation.

This clonotype was obtained from a man younger than 35 with acute COVID-19. This sequence uses TRBV28 and TRBJ2-3; a tentative D match to TRBD1 spans 6 bases. The sequencing input was PBMCs or T cells enriched from blood (not recorded which). The bases read TGTGCCAGCAGTTCGACAACAGGGTCGGCTAGCACAGATACGCAGTATTTT. It is translated as CASSSTTGSASTDTQYF.